Shown below are 28 T cell receptor beta chains from a single sample sequenced in a study of shared clonotypes between healthy human individuals. Sequencing was performed with immunoSEQ multiplex PCR; in TCRdb, only in-frame clones are kept and a portion is missing. In the table there are some 2,500,000 clones, approximately 93% of which are singletons. Sequencing was done on a sample of naive CD4+ T cells from PBMCs. Subset specified: CD45RA+ positively selected. Receptor source: a man younger than 30 in good health. Some clones in this sample may be carry-over from other donors' samples.

The gene calls are TRBV30 and TRBJ2-7; D possibly corresponds to TRBD1 (6 bases). V was cut by 2 bases and J by 3 bases, with 11 bases left in between. The CDR3 is made up of 13 amino acids. The V gene's germline CDR1 is GTSNPN and CDR2 SVGIG (reference sequence). CDR3 in DNA: TGTGCCTGGAGTAGAAACAGGGTCTACGAGCAGTACTTC. This translates into CAWSRNRVYEQYF.

A single count supports this clone. The chain uses TRBV7-3 and TRBJ2-2; 7 bases fit TRBD1. This CDR3 spans 15 amino acids. Per the germline V gene, CDR1 is SGHTA and CDR2 is FQGTGA. The V gene end was trimmed by 2 bases and the J gene end by 3 bases; junction bases not matched to a gene: 3. The CDR3 nucleotides are TGTGCCAGCAGCTTACTGGGACAGCACACCGGGGAGCTGTTTTTT. Translating gives CASSLLGQHTGELFF.

The rearrangement joins TRBV6-4 to TRBJ2-5, with 8 bases fitting TRBD1. CDR3 length equals 13 residues. Germline CDR1 is MRHNA and CDR2 is SNTAGT. V shed 6 bases, J shed 4 bases, and the junction held 4 bases outside the gene matches. The CDR3 region is CASSRGQGETQYF. The CDR3 nucleotides are TGTGCCAGCAGCAGGGGGCAGGGAGAGACCCAGTACTTC.

The chain employs TRBV7-6 and TRBJ1-2, with a possible D match to TRBD1 (5 bases). V was trimmed by 5 bases and J by 9 bases, leaving 19 bases between them. The CDR3 extends over 14 amino acids. In germline, CDR1 is SGHVS, CDR2 FNYEAQ. For the CDR3, the DNA is TGTGCCAGCAGCCAACCTGGGGCAGGGTTGAGCTACACCTTC. This encodes CASSQPGAGLSYTF.

Notes on this clone: This specimen includes other DNA sequences encoding the same CDR3. This chain joins TRBV5-4 and TRBJ2-3; 7 bases match TRBD1. The CDR3 has 15 residues. Germline V gives CDR1 SGHNT, CDR2 YYREEE (reference sequence). With V trimmed by 4 bases and J by 1 base, 6 bases remained unmatched. CDR3 DNA sequence: TGTGCCAGCAGCCCTAGGCAGGGGGGCACAGATACGCAGTATTTT. The encoded protein is CASSPRQGGTDTQYF.

With respect to this clone: Relative to the germline gene, one junction end is altered; a read error may explain this. The chain links TRBV27 to TRBJ2-1; 11 bases line up with TRBD1. The germline CDR1 and CDR2 sequences are MNHEY and SMNVEV (reference sequence). This CDR3 has 12 residues. The CDR3 loop is CAMGQGGNEQFF. In DNA, the CDR3 is TGCGCCATGGGACAGGGGGGAAATGAGCAGTTCTTC.

This sequence joins TRBV29-1 and TRBJ2-5; D assignment may be TRBD1 or TRBD2 (6 bases each). This CDR3 comprises 12 residues. With 7 bases removed from V and 7 bases from J, the gap between germline ends came to 16 bases. The germline V gene has CDR1 SQVTM and CDR2 ANQGSEA. The CDR3 loop is CSATGAGGTQYF. As DNA, the CDR3 is TGCAGCGCCACGGGGGCTGGGGGGACCCAGTACTTC.

This rearrangement joins TRBV5-1 to TRBJ2-7, with D tentatively TRBD1 (6 bases). Germline V gene data show CDR1 as SGHRS and CDR2 as YFSETQ. The CDR3 consists of 16 residues. V shed 0 bases and J shed 5 bases, with 18 bases lying between them. As DNA, the CDR3 is TGCGCCAGCAGCTTGGGTGGGGGCCGCTCCCTCAACGAGCAGTACTTC. Translating it yields CASSLGGGRSLNEQYF.

V usage is TRBV2 and J usage is TRBJ1-2; no firm D call. Germline V lookup: CDR1 SNHLY, CDR2 FYNNEI. Trimming cost V 2 bases and J 0 bases, with 7 bases left between them. The CDR3 is 14 amino acids. The chain's CDR3 is CASSESQANYGYTF. CDR3 DNA: TGTGCCAGCAGTGAATCCCAAGCTAACTATGGCTACACCTTC.

The V and J genes are TRBV27 and TRBJ1-2, with D maybe TRBD1 (6 bases). The CDR3 is made up of 13 amino acids. Germline lookup yields CDR1 MNHEY and CDR2 SMNVEV (reference sequence). V dropped 5 bases and J dropped 6 bases, with 13 bases sitting between them. The CDR3 protein is CASSLRGGNGYTF. The CDR3 DNA follows: TGTGCCAGCAGTCTGAGGGGGGGGAATGGCTACACCTTC.

The chain recombines TRBV5-1 with TRBJ1-1; perhaps TRBD1 as D (5 bases). The length of the CDR3 is 14 residues. V lost 6 bases and J 7 bases, leaving 19 bases between the germline ends. Germline lookup yields CDR1 SGHRS and CDR2 YFSETQ. Written as DNA, the CDR3 is TGCGCCAGCACCCTATGGGGGGGTATACGTGAAGCTTTCTTT. It encodes CASTLWGGIREAFF.

This clone has more than one count but fewer than ten. The V call is TRBV30, the J call TRBJ1-4, with D maybe TRBD1 (5 bases). V shed 5 bases and J shed 7 bases, with 11 bases lying between them. Germline CDR1 is GTSNPN and CDR2 is SVGIG (reference sequence). The CDR3 contains 12 residues. The chain's CDR3 is CAWGTRSEKLFF. The CDR3 DNA is TGTGCCTGGGGGACTAGAAGTGAAAAACTGTTTTTT.

The rearrangement links TRBV5-1 to TRBJ2-7; tentatively, D is TRBD1 (6 bases). V was shortened by 5 bases and J by 7 bases, with 22 bases between the two germline ends. The CDR3 length is 15 residues. In germline, CDR1 is SGHRS, CDR2 YFSETQ. Here the CDR3 DNA reads TGCGCCAGCAGTAATGGGGGCTATGGTGTTGTAGAGCAGTACTTC. This sequence encodes CASSNGGYGVVEQYF.

The genes are TRBV9 and TRBJ2-2, with 7 bases identical to TRBD2. The junction had 20 bases not matched to a gene; V was cut back by 2 bases and J by 4 bases. This CDR3 spans 20 amino acids. CDR1 and CDR2 (germline): SGDLS, YYNGEE. CDR3: CASSVEGSGDGGRATGELFF. CDR3 nucleotide sequence: TGTGCCAGCAGCGTGGAGGGCTCGGGTGATGGGGGGAGGGCCACCGGGGAGCTGTTTTTT. Full variable domain (rest looked up from reference TRBV9 and TRBJ2-2): DSGVTQTPKHLITATGQRVTLRCSPRSGDLSVYWYQQSLDQGLQFLIQYYNGEERAKGNILERFSAQQFPDLHSELNLSSLELGDSALYFCASSVEGSGDGGRATGELFFGEGSRLTVL.

Notes on this clone: Distinct nucleotide sequences in the sample also encode this CDR3. The gene calls are TRBV27 and TRBJ2-7, with unresolved D. The CDR3 spans 12 residues. Trimming removed 2 bases from V and 7 bases from J, with 9 bases in between. From germline, CDR1 is MNHEY and CDR2 SMNVEV (reference sequence). The CDR3 spells CASSLLGGEQYF. CDR3 bases: TGTGCCAGCAGTTTACTGGGCGGAGAGCAGTACTTC.

The rearrangement uses TRBV6-5 and TRBJ1-1, with D possibly being TRBD1 (5 bases). V lost 7 bases to trimming and J lost 8 bases, with 17 bases between them. The CDR3 is made up of 13 amino acids. The V gene's germline CDR1 is MNHEY and CDR2 SVGAGI. Here the CDR3 DNA reads TGTGCCAGCACCGACATGGGGGGAAGAGAAGCTTTCTTT. Translated: CASTDMGGREAFF.

The gene calls are TRBV18 and TRBJ1-1; no clear D gene. The CDR3 spans 15 residues. Germline V gene sequence: CDR1 KGHSH, CDR2 LQKENI. Trimming shortened V by 3 bases and J by 2 bases, and 13 bases separated the two germline ends. In DNA form, the CDR3 reads TGTGCCAGCTCACCTTTTACGACAAGAAACACTGAAGCTTTCTTT. It specifies CASSPFTTRNTEAFF.

The chain couples TRBV18 to TRBJ2-2; no clear D gene. The germline gives CDR1 KGHSH, CDR2 LQKENI. The CDR3 runs to 14 residues. Trimming took off 2 bases at V and 5 bases at J, with 9 bases between the two ends. CDR3 in DNA: TGTGCCAGCTCACCAGGGCTTGAGACCGGGGAGCTGTTTTTT. Its protein product is CASSPGLETGELFF.

The V gene is TRBV30, the J gene TRBJ2-7, with 9 bases that match TRBD2. This CDR3 spans 19 amino acids. Germline V CDR1 and CDR2: GTSNPN, SVGIG (reference sequence). The V and J ends lost 2 bases and 3 bases, in that order; junction bases with no gene match: 20. CDR3 protein: CAWSPPATSPGLAFYEQYF. The CDR3, as DNA: TGTGCCTGGAGTCCCCCAGCGACCTCACCGGGACTAGCTTTCTACGAGCAGTACTTC.

The CDR3 here is CASSRTALRHEQYF. CDR3 DNA: TGTGCCAGCTCACGCACGGCGCTCCGACATGAGCAGTACTTC. V gene TRBV18 combines with J gene TRBJ2-7; no definite D call. The CDR3 consists of 14 residues. V lost 4 bases and J 7 bases, leaving 17 bases between the germline ends. Germline CDR1 is KGHSH and CDR2 is LQKENI.

The chain has TRBV29-1 and TRBJ2-1; 11 bases fit TRBD2. There are 16 residues in the CDR3. CDR1 and CDR2 (germline): SQVTM, ANQGSEA. V dropped 4 bases and J dropped 0; count of bases not matched to a gene: 5. The CDR3 DNA reads TGCAGCGTTGTAACTAGCGGGAGAGCCTCCTACAATGAGCAGTTCTTC. Amino acid sequence: CSVVTSGRASYNEQFF.

The chain couples TRBV6-5 to TRBJ1-5, with D perhaps TRBD1 (6 bases). Germline CDR1 and CDR2: MNHEY and SVGAGI. Trimming pared 6 bases from V and 3 bases from J, leaving 15 bases between. The CDR3 has 15 residues. The CDR3 DNA reads as TGTGCCAGCAGGGGAGGTGCAGGGGACAATCAGCCCCAGCATTTT. It translates to CASRGGAGDNQPQHF.

The V call is TRBV11-2, the J call TRBJ1-2; D possibly corresponds to TRBD1 (6 bases). The CDR3 runs 16 residues. The V end was cut by 5 bases, the J end by 7 bases, with 23 bases between. Germline CDR1 reads SGHAT; CDR2 reads FQNNGV. CDR3 region: CASSPEGGGRWGGYTF. The CDR3 DNA is TGTGCCAGCAGCCCCGAGGGCGGGGGGCGATGGGGTGGCTACACCTTC.

On this clone itself: Distinct nucleotide sequences in the sample also encode this CDR3. CDR3 nucleotides: TGTGCCAGCAGCGTAGACCTAGCGGCTTACGAGCAGTACTTC. Translation gives CASSVDLAAYEQYF. The V and J genes are TRBV9 and TRBJ2-7, with 7 bases lining up with TRBD2. The V gene end was trimmed by 0 bases and the J gene end by 4 bases; junction bases not matched to a gene: 4. CDR1 SGDLS and CDR2 YYNGEE come from the germline V gene. The CDR3 has 14 residues.

This clone was recorded only once. The CDR3 sequence: CASSNNPAGAATDTQYF. In DNA, the CDR3 is TGCGCCAGCAGCAACAACCCCGCGGGGGCAGCGACAGATACGCAGTATTTT. The chain uses TRBV5-1 and TRBJ2-3, with TRBD2 as a possible D gene (7 bases). Trimming took 4 bases from V and 3 from J, leaving 21 bases between them. The germline V gene encodes CDR1 SGHRS and CDR2 YFSETQ. There are 17 residues in the CDR3.

V and J are TRBV7-3 and TRBJ2-7, with 13 bases aligning to TRBD2. V lost 5 bases and J lost 6; bases outside the gene matches: 7. The CDR3 is 15 amino acids. Germline values: CDR1 SGHTA, CDR2 FQGTGA. CDR3 DNA: TGTGCCAGCAGCCGGGGACTAGCGGGGATGGGCGAGCAGTACTTC. The encoded protein is CASSRGLAGMGEQYF.

This chain uses TRBV29-1 with TRBJ2-3; a weak D match, TRBD1 (5 bases). This CDR3 spans 14 amino acids. Germline V gene sequence: CDR1 SQVTM, CDR2 ANQGSEA. V lost 6 bases and J lost 3, with 16 bases in between. As DNA, the CDR3 is TGCAGCGTGAAGGGGTTGAAAGCGACAGATACGCAGTATTTT. This encodes CSVKGLKATDTQYF.

In regard to this clone: This CDR3 is also generated by other DNA sequences in the sample. The chain uses TRBV2 and TRBJ1-5, with D possibly being TRBD1 (6 bases). From germline, CDR1 is SNHLY and CDR2 FYNNEI. Deletions cut 4 bases from V and 6 bases from J, with 13 bases between. This CDR3 has 14 amino acids. CDR3 coding DNA: TGTGCCAGCAGTGTTGAAGGGGGTGGTCAGCCCCAGCATTTT. Protein: CASSVEGGGQPQHF. The full variable domain, its missing parts supplied by reference TRBV2 and TRBJ1-5, is EPEVTQTPSHQVTQMGQEVILRCVPISNHLYFYWYRQILGQKVEFLVSFYNNEISEKSEIFDDQFSVERPDGSNFTLKIRSTKLEDSAMYFCASSVEGGGQPQHFGDGTRLSIL.